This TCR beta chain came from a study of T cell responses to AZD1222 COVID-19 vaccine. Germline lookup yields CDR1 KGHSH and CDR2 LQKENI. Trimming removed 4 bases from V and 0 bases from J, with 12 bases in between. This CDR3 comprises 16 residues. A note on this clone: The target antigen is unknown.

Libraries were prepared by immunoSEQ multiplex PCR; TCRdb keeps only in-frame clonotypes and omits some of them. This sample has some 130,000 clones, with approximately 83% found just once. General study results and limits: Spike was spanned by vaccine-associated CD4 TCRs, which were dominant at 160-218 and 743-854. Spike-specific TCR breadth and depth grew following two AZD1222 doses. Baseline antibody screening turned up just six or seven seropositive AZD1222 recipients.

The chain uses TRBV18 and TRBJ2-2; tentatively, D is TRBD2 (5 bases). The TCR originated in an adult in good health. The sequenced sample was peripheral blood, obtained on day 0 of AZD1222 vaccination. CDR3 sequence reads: CASSRSGLTNTGELFF. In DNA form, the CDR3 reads TGTGCCAGCTCACGATCTGGACTGACGAACACCGGGGAGCTGTTTTTT.